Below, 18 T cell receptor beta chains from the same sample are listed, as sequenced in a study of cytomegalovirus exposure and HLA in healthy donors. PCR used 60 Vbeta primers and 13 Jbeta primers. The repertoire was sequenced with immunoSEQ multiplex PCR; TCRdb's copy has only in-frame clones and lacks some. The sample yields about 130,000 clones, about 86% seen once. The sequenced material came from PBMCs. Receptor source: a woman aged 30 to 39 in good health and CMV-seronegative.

The CDR3 region has the DNA TGTGCCAGCAGCTTAGGATCCGGGACAGGGGTCGAGCAGTACTTC. As protein: CASSLGSGTGVEQYF. The gene calls are TRBV7-6 and TRBJ2-7; 10 nucleotides match TRBD1. The length of the CDR3 is 15 residues. The J segment lost 6 bases and the V segment lost 1 base, leaving 6 bases of the junction unmatched. CDR1 and CDR2 (germline): SGHVS, FNYEAQ.

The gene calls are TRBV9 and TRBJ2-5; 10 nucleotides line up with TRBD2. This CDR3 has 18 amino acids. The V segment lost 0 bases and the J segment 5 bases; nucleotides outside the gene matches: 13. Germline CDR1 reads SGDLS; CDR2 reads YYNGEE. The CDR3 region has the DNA TGTGCCAGCAGCGTAGGGAGTGGGGCTAGCGGGAGAATGGAGACCCAGTACTTC. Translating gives CASSVGSGASGRMETQYF.

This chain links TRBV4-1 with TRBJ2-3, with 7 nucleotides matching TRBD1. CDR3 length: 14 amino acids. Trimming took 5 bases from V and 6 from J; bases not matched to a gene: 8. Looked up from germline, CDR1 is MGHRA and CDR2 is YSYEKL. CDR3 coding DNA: TGCGCCAGCAGCTCACAGGGGTTGGGCGATACGCAGTATTTT. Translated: CASSSQGLGDTQYF.

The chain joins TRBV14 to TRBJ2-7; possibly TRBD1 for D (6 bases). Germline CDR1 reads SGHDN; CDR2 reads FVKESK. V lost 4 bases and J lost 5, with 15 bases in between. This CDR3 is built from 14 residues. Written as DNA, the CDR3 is TGTGCCAGCAGCCTAACTCGAACAGGGAACGAGCAGTACTTC. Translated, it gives CASSLTRTGNEQYF.

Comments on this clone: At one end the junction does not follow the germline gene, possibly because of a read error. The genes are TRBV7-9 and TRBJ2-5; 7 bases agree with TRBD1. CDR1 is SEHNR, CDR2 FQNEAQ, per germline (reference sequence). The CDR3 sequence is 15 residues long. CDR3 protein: CSSSPRGPHQETQYF. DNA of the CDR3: TGTTCCAGCAGCCCAAGGGGGCCACACCAAGAGACCCAGTACTTC.

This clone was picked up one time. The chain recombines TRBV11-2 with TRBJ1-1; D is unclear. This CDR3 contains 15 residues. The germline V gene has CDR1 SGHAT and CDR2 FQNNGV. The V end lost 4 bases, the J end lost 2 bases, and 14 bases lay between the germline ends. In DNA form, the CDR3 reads TGTGCCAGCAGCTCCCTCGAAGGAGATAACACTGAAGCTTTCTTT. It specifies CASSSLEGDNTEAFF.

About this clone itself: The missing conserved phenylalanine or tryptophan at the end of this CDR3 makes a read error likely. CDR3: CASSLDGGGSYGYTS. CDR3 in DNA: TGCGCCAGCAGCTTGGACGGTGGGGGCTCTTATGGCTACACCTCC. The chain is built from TRBV5-1 and TRBJ1-2; D might be TRBD1 (6 bases). Germline V lookup: CDR1 SGHRS, CDR2 YFSETQ. The CDR3 sequence is 15 residues long. Trimming pared 0 bases from V and 5 bases from J, leaving 14 bases between.

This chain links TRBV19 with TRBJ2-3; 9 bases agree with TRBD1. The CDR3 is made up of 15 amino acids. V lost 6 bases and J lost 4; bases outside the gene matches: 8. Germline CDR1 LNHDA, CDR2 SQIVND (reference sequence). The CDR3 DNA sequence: TGTGCCAGTAGACATCCGGGACAGGGAGCAGATACGCAGTATTTT. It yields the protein CASRHPGQGADTQYF.

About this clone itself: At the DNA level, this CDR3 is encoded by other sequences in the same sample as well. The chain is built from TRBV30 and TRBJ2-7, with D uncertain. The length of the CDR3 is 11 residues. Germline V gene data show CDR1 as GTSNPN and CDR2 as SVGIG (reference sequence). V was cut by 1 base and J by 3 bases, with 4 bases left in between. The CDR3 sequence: CAWSAFYEQYF. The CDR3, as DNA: TGTGCCTGGAGTGCATTCTACGAGCAGTACTTC.

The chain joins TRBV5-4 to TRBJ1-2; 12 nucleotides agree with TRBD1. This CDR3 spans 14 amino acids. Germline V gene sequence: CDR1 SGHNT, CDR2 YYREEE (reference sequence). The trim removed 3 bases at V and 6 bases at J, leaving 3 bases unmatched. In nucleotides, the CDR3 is TGTGCCAGCAGCTCGGGACAGGGGGCGAATGGCTACACCTTC. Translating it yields CASSSGQGANGYTF.

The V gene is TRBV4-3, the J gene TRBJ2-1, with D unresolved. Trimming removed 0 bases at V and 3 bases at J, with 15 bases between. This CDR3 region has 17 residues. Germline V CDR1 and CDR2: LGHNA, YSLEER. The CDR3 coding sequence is TGCGCCAGCAGCCAAGATAACAGAGACACGGACTACAATGAGCAGTTCTTC. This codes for CASSQDNRDTDYNEQFF.

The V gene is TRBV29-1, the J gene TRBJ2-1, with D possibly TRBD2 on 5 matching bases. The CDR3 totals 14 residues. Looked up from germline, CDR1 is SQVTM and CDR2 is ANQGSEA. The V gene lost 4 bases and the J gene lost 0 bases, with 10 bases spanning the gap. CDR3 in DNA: TGCAGCGTTGGCGGGCTAGTCTCCTACAATGAGCAGTTCTTC. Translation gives CSVGGLVSYNEQFF.

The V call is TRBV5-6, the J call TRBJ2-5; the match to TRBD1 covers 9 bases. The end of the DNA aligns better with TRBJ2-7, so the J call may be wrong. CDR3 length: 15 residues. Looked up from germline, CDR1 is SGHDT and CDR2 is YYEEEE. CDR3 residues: CASSSTGTGFYEQYF. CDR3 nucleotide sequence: TGTGCCAGCAGCTCGACCGGGACAGGGTTTTACGAGCAGTACTTC.

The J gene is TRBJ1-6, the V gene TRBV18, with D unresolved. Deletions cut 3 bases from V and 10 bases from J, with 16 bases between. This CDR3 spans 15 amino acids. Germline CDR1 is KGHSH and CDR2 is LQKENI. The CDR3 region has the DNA TGTGCCAGCTCACCTGGGCCTCTCGGAGGATCACCCCTCCACTTT. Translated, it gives CASSPGPLGGSPLHF.

In DNA form, the CDR3 reads TGTGCCAGCTCGTTTAGCGGGGTAACCTACGAGCAGTACTTC. Translated: CASSFSGVTYEQYF. The chain recombines TRBV18 with TRBJ2-5; TRBD2 aligns across 8 bases. The J call may not be correct, given that the DNA end is closer to TRBJ2-7. Germline V gene lookup returns CDR1 KGHSH and CDR2 LQKENI. This CDR3 contains 14 residues.

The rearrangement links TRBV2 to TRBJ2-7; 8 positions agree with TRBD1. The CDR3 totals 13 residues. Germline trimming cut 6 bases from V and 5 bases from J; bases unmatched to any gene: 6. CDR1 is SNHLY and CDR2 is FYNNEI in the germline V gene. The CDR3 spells CASSGQGTHEQYF. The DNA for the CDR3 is TGTGCCAGCAGCGGACAGGGCACCCACGAGCAGTACTTC.

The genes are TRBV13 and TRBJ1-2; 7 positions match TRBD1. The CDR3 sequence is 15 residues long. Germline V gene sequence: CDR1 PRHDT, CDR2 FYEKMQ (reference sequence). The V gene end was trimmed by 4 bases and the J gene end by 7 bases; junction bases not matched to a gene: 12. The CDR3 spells CASSSPLGRGSGYTF. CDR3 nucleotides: TGTGCCAGCAGCTCCCCGCTCGGCAGGGGGTCTGGCTACACCTTC.

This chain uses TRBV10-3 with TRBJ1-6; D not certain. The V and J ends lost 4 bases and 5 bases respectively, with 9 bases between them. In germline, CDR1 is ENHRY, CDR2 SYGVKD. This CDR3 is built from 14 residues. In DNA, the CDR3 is TGTGCCATCAGTGGGACGAGGGATAATTCACCCCTCCACTTT. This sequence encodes CAISGTRDNSPLHF.